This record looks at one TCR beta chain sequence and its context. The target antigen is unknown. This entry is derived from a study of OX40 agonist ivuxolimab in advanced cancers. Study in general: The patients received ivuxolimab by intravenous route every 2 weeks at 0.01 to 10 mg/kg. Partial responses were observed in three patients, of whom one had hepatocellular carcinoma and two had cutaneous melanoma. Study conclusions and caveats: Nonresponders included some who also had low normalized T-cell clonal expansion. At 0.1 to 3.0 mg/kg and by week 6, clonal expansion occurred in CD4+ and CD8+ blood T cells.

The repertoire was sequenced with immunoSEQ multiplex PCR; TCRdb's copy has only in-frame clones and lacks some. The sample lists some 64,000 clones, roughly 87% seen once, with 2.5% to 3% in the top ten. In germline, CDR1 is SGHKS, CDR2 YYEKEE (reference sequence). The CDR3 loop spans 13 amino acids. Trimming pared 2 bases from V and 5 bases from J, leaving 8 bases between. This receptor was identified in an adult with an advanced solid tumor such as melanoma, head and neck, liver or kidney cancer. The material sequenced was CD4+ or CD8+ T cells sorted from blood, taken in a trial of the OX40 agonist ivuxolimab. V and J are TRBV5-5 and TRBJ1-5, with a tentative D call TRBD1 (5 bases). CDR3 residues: CASSFQGHQPQHF. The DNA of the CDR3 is TGTGCCAGCAGCTTCCAGGGTCATCAGCCCCAGCATTTT.